This entry is about one T cell receptor beta chain. Produced via immunoSEQ multiplex PCR; TCRdb's table is partial and in-frame only. The profile shows approximately 460,000 clones, roughly nine tenths of them singletons. The treatment here: roughly 18 received Ad26.COV2.S at low or high dose, single or two shots; about 5 received placebo; per-sample allocation not given. On day 63 after the first injection, vaccine and placebo recipients gave samples. The sample is drawn from a study of Ad26.COV2.S vaccination and SARS-CoV-2 variants. Specimen: peripheral blood, collected in a trial of Ad26.COV2.S vaccine versus placebo. This clonotype was obtained from a person between 18 and 59 years old who received the Ad26.COV2.S COVID-19 vaccine or a placebo.

Written as DNA, the CDR3 is TGTGCCAGCAGCTTGGGTGACAGCGGGTATGGCTACACCTTC. Protein sequence: CASSLGDSGYGYTF. The rearrangement joins TRBV5-4 to TRBJ1-2; the D gene is possibly TRBD1 (5 bases). The V and J ends lost 0 bases and 5 bases respectively, with 11 bases between them. The CDR3 has 14 residues. CDR1 and CDR2 (germline): SGHNT, YYREEE (reference sequence).